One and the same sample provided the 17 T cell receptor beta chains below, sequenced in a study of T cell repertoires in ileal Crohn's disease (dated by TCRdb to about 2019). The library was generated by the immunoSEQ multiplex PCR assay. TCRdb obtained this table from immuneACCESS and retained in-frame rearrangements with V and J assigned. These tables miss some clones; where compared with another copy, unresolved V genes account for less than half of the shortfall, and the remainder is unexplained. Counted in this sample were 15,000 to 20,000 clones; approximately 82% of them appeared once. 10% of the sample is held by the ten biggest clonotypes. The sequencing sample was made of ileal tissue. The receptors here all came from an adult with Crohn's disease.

The CDR3 here is CASSPIAGNYGYTF. Here the CDR3 DNA reads TGCGCCAGCAGCCCCATTGCGGGGAACTATGGCTACACCTTC. The chain is built from TRBV4-1 and TRBJ1-2; D unresolved. This CDR3 spans 14 amino acids. CDR1 is MGHRA, CDR2 YSYEKL, per germline. The V and J ends lost 4 bases and 2 bases respectively, with 11 bases between them.

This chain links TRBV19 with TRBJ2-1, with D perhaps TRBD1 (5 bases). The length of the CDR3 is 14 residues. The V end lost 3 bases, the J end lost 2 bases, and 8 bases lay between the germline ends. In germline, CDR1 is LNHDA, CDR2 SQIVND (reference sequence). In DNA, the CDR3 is TGTGCCAGTAGTATTCCGGACACCTACAATGAGCAGTTCTTC. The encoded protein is CASSIPDTYNEQFF.

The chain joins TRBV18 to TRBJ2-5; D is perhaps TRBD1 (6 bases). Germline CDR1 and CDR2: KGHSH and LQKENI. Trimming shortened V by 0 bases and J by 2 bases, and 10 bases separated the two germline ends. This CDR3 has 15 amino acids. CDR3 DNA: TGTGCCAGCTCACCACCTAACACAGGGCAAGAGACCCAGTACTTC. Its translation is CASSPPNTGQETQYF.

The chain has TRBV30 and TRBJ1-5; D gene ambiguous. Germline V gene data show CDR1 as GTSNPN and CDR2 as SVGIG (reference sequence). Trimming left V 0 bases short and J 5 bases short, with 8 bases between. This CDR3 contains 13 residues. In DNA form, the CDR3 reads TGTGCCTGGAGTGTAAAGGGAGATCAGCCCCAGCATTTT. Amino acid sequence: CAWSVKGDQPQHF.

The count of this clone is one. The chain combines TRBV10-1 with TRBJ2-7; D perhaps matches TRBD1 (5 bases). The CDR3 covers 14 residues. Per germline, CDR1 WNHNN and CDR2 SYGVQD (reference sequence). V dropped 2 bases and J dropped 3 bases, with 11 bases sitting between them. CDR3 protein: CASSEGQGGYEQYF. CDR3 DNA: TGCGCCAGCAGTGAGGGTCAGGGTGGCTACGAGCAGTACTTC.

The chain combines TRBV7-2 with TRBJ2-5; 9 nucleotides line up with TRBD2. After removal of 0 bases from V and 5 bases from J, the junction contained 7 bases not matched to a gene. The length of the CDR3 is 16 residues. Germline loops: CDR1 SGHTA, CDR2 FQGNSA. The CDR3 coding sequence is TGTGCCAGCAGCTTAGCAACCAGCGGGGGGTGGGAGACCCAGTACTTC. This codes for CASSLATSGGWETQYF. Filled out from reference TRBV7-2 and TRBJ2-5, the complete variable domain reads GAGVSQSPSNKVTEKGKDVELRCDPISGHTALYWYRQSLGQGLEFLIYFQGNSAPDKSGLPSDRFSAERTGGSVSTLTIQRTQQEDSAVYLCASSLATSGGWETQYFGPGTRLLVL.

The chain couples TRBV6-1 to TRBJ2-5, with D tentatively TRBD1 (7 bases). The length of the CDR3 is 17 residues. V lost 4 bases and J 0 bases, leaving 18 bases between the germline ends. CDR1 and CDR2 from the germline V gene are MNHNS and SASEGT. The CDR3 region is CASSVTAGGTDQETQYF. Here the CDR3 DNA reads TGTGCCAGCAGTGTAACCGCCGGAGGGACAGACCAAGAGACCCAGTACTTC.

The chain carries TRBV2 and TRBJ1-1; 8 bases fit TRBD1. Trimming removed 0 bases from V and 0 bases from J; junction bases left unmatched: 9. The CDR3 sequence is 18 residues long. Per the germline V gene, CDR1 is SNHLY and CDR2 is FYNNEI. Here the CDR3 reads CASSEAGRTGPMNTEAFF. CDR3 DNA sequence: TGTGCCAGCAGTGAAGCGGGACGGACAGGGCCCATGAACACTGAAGCTTTCTTT.

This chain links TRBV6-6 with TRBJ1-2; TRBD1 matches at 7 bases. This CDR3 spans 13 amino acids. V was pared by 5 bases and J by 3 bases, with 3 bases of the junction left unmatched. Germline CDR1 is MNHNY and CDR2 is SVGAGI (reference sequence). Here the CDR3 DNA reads TGTGCCAGCAGTCCCACAGGGGACTATGGCTACACCTTC. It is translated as CASSPTGDYGYTF.

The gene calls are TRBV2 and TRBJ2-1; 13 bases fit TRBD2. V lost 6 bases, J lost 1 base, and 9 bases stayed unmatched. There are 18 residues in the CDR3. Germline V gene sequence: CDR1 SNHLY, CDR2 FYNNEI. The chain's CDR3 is CASRRRLAGGQSYNEQFF. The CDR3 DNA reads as TGTGCCAGCAGGCGGAGACTAGCGGGGGGACAGTCCTACAATGAGCAGTTCTTC.

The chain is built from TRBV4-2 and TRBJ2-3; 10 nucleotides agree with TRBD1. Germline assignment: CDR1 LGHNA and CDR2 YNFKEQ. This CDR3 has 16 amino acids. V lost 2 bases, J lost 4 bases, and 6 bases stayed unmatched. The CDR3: CASSQRDRGHSDTQYF. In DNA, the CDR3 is TGTGCCAGCAGCCAACGGGACAGGGGTCATTCAGATACGCAGTATTTT.

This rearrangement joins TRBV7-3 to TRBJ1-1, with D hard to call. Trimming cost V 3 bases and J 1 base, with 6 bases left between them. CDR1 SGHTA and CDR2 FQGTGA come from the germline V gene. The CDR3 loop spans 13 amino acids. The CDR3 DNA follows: TGTGCCAGCAGCTTCCCCGGGAACACTGAAGCTTTCTTT. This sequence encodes CASSFPGNTEAFF.

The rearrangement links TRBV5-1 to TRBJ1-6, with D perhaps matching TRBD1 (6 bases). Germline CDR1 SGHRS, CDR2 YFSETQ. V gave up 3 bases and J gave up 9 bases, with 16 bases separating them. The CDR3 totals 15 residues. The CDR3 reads CASSWGWDKSSPLHF. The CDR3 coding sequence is TGCGCCAGCAGCTGGGGGTGGGACAAATCTTCACCCCTCCACTTT.

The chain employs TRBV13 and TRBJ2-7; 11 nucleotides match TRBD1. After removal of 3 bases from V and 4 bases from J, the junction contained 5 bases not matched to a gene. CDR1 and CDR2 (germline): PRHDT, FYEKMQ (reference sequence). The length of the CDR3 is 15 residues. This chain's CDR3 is CASSLGTGGKYEQYF. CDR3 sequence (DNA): TGTGCCAGCAGCTTGGGGACAGGGGGGAAGTACGAGCAGTACTTC.

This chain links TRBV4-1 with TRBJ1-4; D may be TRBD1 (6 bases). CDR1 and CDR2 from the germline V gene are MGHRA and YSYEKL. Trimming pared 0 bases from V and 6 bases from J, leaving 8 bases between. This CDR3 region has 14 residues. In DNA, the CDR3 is TGCGCCAGCAGCCAAGATCCAGGGGATGAAAAACTGTTTTTT. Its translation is CASSQDPGDEKLFF.

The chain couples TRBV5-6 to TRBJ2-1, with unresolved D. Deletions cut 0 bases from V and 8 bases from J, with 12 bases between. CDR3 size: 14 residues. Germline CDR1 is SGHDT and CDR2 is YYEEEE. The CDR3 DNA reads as TGTGCCAGCAGCTTGGGCGGCCGCAACTATGAGCAGTTCTTC. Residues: CASSLGGRNYEQFF.

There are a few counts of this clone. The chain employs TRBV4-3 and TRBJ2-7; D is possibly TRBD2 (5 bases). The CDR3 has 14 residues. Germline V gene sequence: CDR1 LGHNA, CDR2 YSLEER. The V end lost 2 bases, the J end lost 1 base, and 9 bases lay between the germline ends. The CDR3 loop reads CASSQSWRSYEQYF. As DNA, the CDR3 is TGCGCCAGCAGCCAAAGTTGGAGGTCCTACGAGCAGTACTTC.